One TCR beta chain is described in this entry. The sample belongs to a study of technical replicates of blood from four donors. CDR1 and CDR2 (germline): SGHDN, FVKESK. The CDR3 has 13 amino acids. Trimming left V 1 base short and J 10 bases short, with 11 bases between. TCRdb keeps only in-frame clones here, not all; method: immunoSEQ multiplex PCR. The sample lists roughly 80,000 clones, 95% to 97% occurring once. The gene calls are TRBV14 and TRBJ2-1; D not resolved. Input material: T cells isolated from PBMCs. The TCR sequence derives from a human donor in good health. CDR3 sequence: CASSQVPWLEQFF. The CDR3 region has the DNA TGTGCCAGCAGCCAAGTCCCCTGGCTCGAGCAGTTCTTC.